Sequencing of this T cell receptor (beta chain) was carried out in a study of human T cells and chemical hapten exposure. Study overall: Throughout a study of 20 to 25 weeks, patients underwent weekly scalp administration of diphenylcyclopropenone doses.

As to time point: patch test 1, 2 weeks after DPC sensitization. Treatment defined: therapeutic diphenylcyclopropenone sensitization with weekly scalp DPC. Attachment of unique molecular identifiers to individual cDNA molecules was performed in the library. The authors' processing: Per sample, the median was 95,638 TCRs, with values from 23,224 to 690,600. TCRdb re-called the RACE reads with MiXCR, one entry per CDR3 protein. These V and J calls originate from TCRdb's pipeline instead of the authors' own analysis. Altogether some 15,000 distinct CDR3 sequences are present, over 15% being singletons, with the ten largest covering 7.2%. Trimming cost V 5 bases and J 1 base; bases outside gene matches: 2. Germline lookup yields CDR1 SEHNR and CDR2 FQNEAQ (reference sequence). The length of the CDR3 is 13 residues.

The sample consisted of whole blood, taken in connection with sensitization to the hapten diphenylcyclopropenone (DPC). The clonotype was recovered from a woman between 25 and 40 years old with alopecia areata. Some clones in this sample may be carry-over from other donors' samples. The chain links TRBV7-9 to TRBJ2-7, with 7 bases that match TRBD1. The CDR3 region is CASSQGQSYEQYV. The CDR3 bases are TGTGCCAGCAGCCAGGGACAGTCCTACGAGCAGTACGTC.